The subject of this entry is one TCR beta chain. Its binding antigen is unknown. Per-base quality was not reported, and no clone a single base away is much larger than it. To prepare the library, RT-PCR was applied. TCRdb names Illumina HiSeq 2500 as the instrument used. Through fastp at Q25 and MiXCR, TCRdb rebuilt clones from the public reads, retaining in-frame beta chains. Every CDR3 protein is listed once, alongside the most common genes and DNA of its rows. The sample data list some 850,000 distinct CDR3 sequences, and about 18% of these were observed just once. Together, the top ten hold roughly a tenth of the sample. The CDR1 and CDR2 encoded by the germline V gene are SGHRS and YFSETQ. The CDR3 goes from the cysteine to the phenylalanine over 12 residues. The kept DNA is CDR3 alone, 36 bases in frame from the first base. V and J lose 2 bases and 10 bases, and a span of 12 bases separates them.

The sample is drawn from a study of response to subunit inactivated influenza vaccine (dated by TCRdb to the late 2010s). General notes on the study: Deep quantitative T cell receptor repertoire profiling was used in the study to track responses to a trivalent subunit inactivated influenza vaccine. Overall study outcomes, separate from this receptor: The authors proposed that each seasonal influenza vaccination may bring in only a limited number of new T cells.

The receptor chain draws on TRBV5-1 and TRBJ2-5; no D gene is confidently identified. This sample comprised PBMCs from blood, obtained roughly 5 days after vaccination. The receptor comes from a man in his fifties who received an inactivated influenza vaccine. Donor details come from another sample of the same person, matched by shared clones. The sequenced DNA is TGCGCCAGCAGCTTACCCTCTGTGGGCCAGTACTTC. It specifies CASSLPSVGQYF.